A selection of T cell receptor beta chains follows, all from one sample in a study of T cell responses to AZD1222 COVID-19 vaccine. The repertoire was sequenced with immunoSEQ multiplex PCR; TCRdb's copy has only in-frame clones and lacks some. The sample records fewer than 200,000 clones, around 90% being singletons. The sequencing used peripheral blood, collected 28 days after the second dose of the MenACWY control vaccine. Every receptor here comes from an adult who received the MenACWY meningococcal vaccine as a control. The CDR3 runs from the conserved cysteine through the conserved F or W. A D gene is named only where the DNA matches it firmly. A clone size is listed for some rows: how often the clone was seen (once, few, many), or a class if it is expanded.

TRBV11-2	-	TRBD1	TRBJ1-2	TGTGCCAGCAGCTTGACAGGGTCCTATGGCTACACCTTC	CASSLTGSYGYTF
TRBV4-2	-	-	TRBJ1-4	TGTGCCAGCAGCCAAGGGGGACCCGGCACGACAAATGAAAAACTGTTTTTT	CASSQGGPGTTNEKLFF
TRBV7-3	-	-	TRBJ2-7	TGTGCCAGCAGCGGGACTCAACCGTTCTACGAGCAGTACTTC	CASSGTQPFYEQYF
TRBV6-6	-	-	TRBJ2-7	TGTGCCAGCAGTGCCCTAGTGTCCCTCCTCGCCGACGAGCAGTACTTC	CASSALVSLLADEQYF
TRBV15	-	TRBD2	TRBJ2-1	TGTGCCACCAGCAGCAAAGGGAGTAGCGGGCGAACGTCCTACAATGAGCAGTTCTTC	CATSSKGSSGRTSYNEQFF
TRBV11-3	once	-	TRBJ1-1	TGTGCCAGCAGCAGGGGTAGGGGCACTGAAGCTTTCTTT	CASSRGRGTEAFF
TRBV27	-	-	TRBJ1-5	TGTGCCAGCAGTTTCGGGATCGATCAGCCCCAGCATTTT	CASSFGIDQPQHF
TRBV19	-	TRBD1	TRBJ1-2	TGTGCCAGTAGAACAGGGGTGGATGATGGCTACACCTTC	CASRTGVDDGYTF
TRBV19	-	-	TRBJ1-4	TGTGCCAGTAGTTGGGGGGAAGGTGAAAAACTGTTTTTT	CASSWGEGEKLFF
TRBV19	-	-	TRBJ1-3	TGTGCCAGTAGTATTCAGGGAAAGAGAAACACCATATATTTT	CASSIQGKRNTIYF
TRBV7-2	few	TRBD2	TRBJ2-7	TGTGCCAGCAGCTTTAGCGGGAGCTCGCCGTACGAGCAGTACTTC	CASSFSGSSPYEQYF
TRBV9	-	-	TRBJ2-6	TGTGCCAGCAGCGTAGCTCGCAGGGGATTAGGGGAGGCCAACGTCCTGACTTTC	CASSVARRGLGEANVLTF
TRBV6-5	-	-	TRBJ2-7	TGTGCCAGCGACCTAGCGAATGCCTACGAGCAGTACTTC	CASDLANAYEQYF
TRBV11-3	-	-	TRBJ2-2	TGTGCCAGCCGCCCACCACGGAGAACATACACCGGGGAGCTGTTTTTT	CASRPPRRTYTGELFF
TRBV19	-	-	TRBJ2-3	TGTGCCAGTAGTATCTCAGATACGCAGTATTTT	CASSISDTQYF
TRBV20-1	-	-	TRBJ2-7	TGCAGTGCAACACAGGGGAGGGAGCAGTACTTC	CSATQGREQYF